The rows below give T cell receptor beta chains drawn from one sample of a study of shared T cell receptors in the human thymus. The protocol was immunoSEQ multiplex PCR, while the TCRdb copy is restricted to in-frame clones and leaves out a portion. The repertoire has some 720,000 clones, roughly 88% of them found once; the top ten carry about 0.01%. These same data were also listed under a study on human thymus T cells.

Sequencing was performed on thymocytes. These receptor sequences come from a boy under three years old with a congenital heart defect. Each CDR3 is given with its conserved first and last residue. Each record gives: CDR3 protein, CDR3 DNA, V gene, D gene, clone size, J gene, CDR3 length. A D gene is named only where the DNA matches it firmly. Rows give clone size only sometimes, using once, few, many, or a class for an expanded clone.

CSVERFPPGYEQYF | TGCAGCGTTGAACGTTTCCCGCCAGGATACGAGCAGTACTTC | TRBV29-1 | . | . | TRBJ2-7 | 14
CASSPGTSGTGDTQYF | TGTGCCAGCAGCCCGGGGACTAGCGGGACAGGAGATACGCAGTATTTT | TRBV6-6 | TRBD2 | . | TRBJ2-3 | 16
CASSLRGPNHGYTF | TGTGCCAGCAGTCTCCGAGGCCCTAACCATGGCTACACCTTC | TRBV6-6 | . | . | TRBJ1-2 | 14
CASSSTTDRRGEKLFF | TGTGCCAGCAGCTCTACAACGGACAGGAGAGGGGAAAAACTGTTTTTT | TRBV11-3 | TRBD1 | . | TRBJ1-4 | 16
CASSPRQKYNEQFF | TGTGCCAGCTCACCACGACAGAAATACAATGAGCAGTTCTTC | TRBV18 | . | . | TRBJ2-1 | 14
CASSIYRGRTDTQYF | TGTGCCAGCAGCATTTACAGGGGACGCACAGATACGCAGTATTTT | TRBV9 | TRBD1 | . | TRBJ2-3 | 15
CASSLCRGQPYNEQFF | TGTGCCAGCAGTTTATGCCGGGGACAGCCCTACAATGAGCAGTTCTTC | TRBV28 | TRBD1 | . | TRBJ2-1 | 16
CASSLQQGQGDAAWGTGELFF | TGTGCCAGCAGTTTACAGCAGGGACAGGGCGACGCGGCCTGGGGGACCGGGGAGCTGTTTTTT | TRBV28 | TRBD1 | once | TRBJ2-2 | 21
CASSSTGLAWEQFF | TGTGCCAGCAGCTCCACCGGACTAGCTTGGGAGCAGTTCTTC | TRBV7-9 | TRBD2 | . | TRBJ2-1 | 14
CASSDEPTPGNTIYF | TGTGCCAGCAGTGATGAGCCAACTCCTGGAAACACCATATATTTT | TRBV6-1 | . | . | TRBJ1-3 | 15
CASSLQTPSGTPTYNEQFF | TGTGCCAGCAGCCTACAAACCCCTAGCGGGACACCTACCTACAATGAGCAGTTCTTC | TRBV11-2 | TRBD2 | few | TRBJ2-1 | 19
CASSPLGGADTGELFF | TGTGCCAGCAGTCCCCTGGGGGGGGCTGACACCGGGGAGCTGTTTTTT | TRBV28 | . | . | TRBJ2-2 | 16
CSVRGEFSYEQYF | TGCAGCGTTCGGGGGGAGTTCTCCTACGAGCAGTACTTC | TRBV29-1 | TRBD2 | . | TRBJ2-7 | 13
CASSEGQVLTTMNTEAFF | TGCGCCAGCAGCGAAGGACAGGTCCTTACTACTATGAACACTGAAGCTTTCTTT | TRBV4-1 | TRBD1 | . | TRBJ1-1 | 18
CASSLTPGQLATNEKLFF | TGTGCCAGCAGCTTAACCCCGGGACAGCTTGCAACTAATGAAAAACTGTTTTTT | TRBV7-8 | TRBD1 | few | TRBJ1-4 | 18
CASSNQGQPQHF | TGTGCCAGTAGTAACCAGGGTCAGCCCCAGCATTTT | TRBV19 | . | few | TRBJ1-5 | 12
CASGLAGDTGELFF | TGTGCCAGTGGACTAGCGGGGGACACCGGGGAGCTGTTTTTT | TRBV2 | TRBD2 | . | TRBJ2-2 | 14
CASSPTPSGYNEQFF | TGTGCCAGCAGCCCGACTCCTTCTGGGTACAATGAGCAGTTCTTC | TRBV7-8 | . | . | TRBJ2-1 | 15
CASSHRWGRGTGELFF | TGTGCCAGCAGCCACCGGTGGGGCAGGGGGACCGGGGAGCTGTTTTTT | TRBV28 | TRBD1 | . | TRBJ2-2 | 16
CASSKPGLAGSTDTQYF | TGTGCCAGCAGCAAACCGGGACTAGCGGGAAGCACAGATACGCAGTATTTT | TRBV7-9 | TRBD2 | . | TRBJ2-3 | 17
CASSYGRGSNQPQHF | TGTGCCAGCAGTTACGGCAGGGGAAGCAATCAGCCCCAGCATTTT | TRBV6-6 | . | . | TRBJ1-5 | 15
CASSQLTSGNTGELFF | TGCGCCAGCAGCCAATTGACTAGCGGTAACACCGGGGAGCTGTTTTTT | TRBV4-1 | TRBD2 | . | TRBJ2-2 | 16
CASSELLTSGRYEQYF | TGCGCCAGCAGTGAGTTACTGACTAGCGGGAGATACGAGCAGTACTTC | TRBV10-1 | TRBD2 | . | TRBJ2-7 | 16
CASSLWGDDLFYEQYF | TGTGCCAGCAGTTTATGGGGGGATGATCTTTTCTACGAGCAGTACTTC | TRBV27 | . | . | TRBJ2-7 | 16
CASRKTGRTEAFF | TGTGCCAGCAGGAAGACAGGGAGGACTGAAGCTTTCTTT | TRBV27 | TRBD1 | . | TRBJ1-1 | 13
CASSTQVYETQYF | TGTGCCAGCAGCACCCAGGTATACGAGACCCAGTACTTC | TRBV5-4 | . | . | TRBJ2-5 | 13
CASSPGGQVYEQYF | TGTGCCAGCAGCCCCGGGGGGCAAGTCTACGAGCAGTACTTC | TRBV7-6 | . | once | TRBJ2-7 | 14
CASSEYNQPQHF | TGTGCCAGCAGTGAGTACAATCAGCCCCAGCATTTT | TRBV28 | . | . | TRBJ1-5 | 12
CASSPGTSGRGFSYEQYF | TGTGCCAGTAGCCCCGGGACTAGCGGGAGAGGGTTCTCCTACGAGCAGTACTTC | TRBV19 | TRBD2 | . | TRBJ2-7 | 18
CAQFPQGPDTQYF | TGTGCCCAATTCCCCCAGGGCCCAGATACGCAGTATTTT | TRBV19 | . | . | TRBJ2-3 | 13
CASSTQGDYGYTF | TGTGCCAGCAGCACACAGGGGGACTATGGCTACACCTTC | TRBV5-5 | TRBD1 | . | TRBJ1-2 | 13
CASSPPKKQQGLEETQYF | TGTGCCAGCAGTCCGCCGAAGAAACAACAGGGGTTGGAAGAGACCCAGTACTTC | TRBV27 | TRBD1 | . | TRBJ2-5 | 18